This T cell receptor beta chain was captured in a study of blood T cell repertoires in COVID-19. This clone was seen only once. The protocol was immunoSEQ multiplex PCR, while the TCRdb copy is restricted to in-frame clones and leaves out a portion. The sample includes about 30,000 clones, around 90% of them seen just once. Germline assignment: CDR1 LNHNV and CDR2 YYDKDF (reference sequence). Trimming stripped 6 bases from V and 0 bases from J, with 9 bases between. This CDR3 has 15 amino acids. This chain links TRBV15 with TRBJ1-6; D call uncertain. The sample consisted of peripheral blood. This clonotype originated in a man in his fifties with active COVID-19. Here the CDR3 reads CATRGGSSYNSPLHF. The DNA for the CDR3 is TGTGCCACCAGGGGCGGGAGCTCCTATAATTCACCCCTCCACTTT.